Described below is a single T cell receptor (beta chain) sequence and its context. The antigen is not known. V lost 5 bases, J lost 8 bases, and 15 bases lay in between. The germline V gene encodes CDR1 MNHNY and CDR2 SVGAGI (reference sequence). This CDR3 has 13 residues. The data are from a study of OX40 agonist ivuxolimab in advanced cancers. General observations from the study: The average count of expanded clones was higher among CD8+ T cells than among CD4+. The CD4+ and CD8+ T cells in the blood had expanded clonally by week 6 at 0.1 to 3.0 mg/kg.

Sequencing was performed with immunoSEQ multiplex PCR; in TCRdb, only in-frame clones are kept and a portion is missing. This table holds about 79,000 clones, less than 95% found once. The source of this sequence is an adult with an advanced solid tumor such as melanoma, head and neck, liver or kidney cancer. This specimen consisted of CD4+ or CD8+ T cells sorted from blood, obtained in a trial of the OX40 agonist ivuxolimab. The chain employs TRBV6-6 and TRBJ1-2; D is ambiguous. This CDR3 is CASSQMPWSGYTF. CDR3 nucleotides: TGTGCCAGCAGTCAAATGCCTTGGAGCGGCTACACCTTC.